These 6 T cell receptor beta chains came from one sample sequenced in a study of HIV-infected patients and healthy controls (dated by TCRdb to 2014 to 2015). Libraries were prepared through 5' RACE. Reads for this sample came from an Illumina MiSeq. Using SuperScript III with primers targeting the alpha and beta constant regions, 500 ng of RNA was reverse transcribed. Separate alpha and beta chain libraries were generated by chain-specific third strand synthesis with multiplexing indices. TCRdb reworked the public reads: Q25 trimming with fastp, MiXCR clone assembly, productive beta chains retained. CDR3 protein duplicates are merged, each entry listing the most common genes and DNA. In this sample the table shows approximately 11,000 distinct CDR3 sequences, under 6.5% of which occur a single time. The ten biggest clones cover approximately 3.4% of the sample. Whole blood was used without cell fractionation, so the repertoire reflected all unsorted peripheral T cells.

The sequenced material came from blood. These receptors were taken from an adult in good health.

This clonotype was counted at least ten times. V usage is TRBV27 and J usage is TRBJ1-2, with D tentatively TRBD1 (5 bases). Germline loops: CDR1 MNHEY, CDR2 SMNVEV (reference sequence). V lost 2 bases and J 6 bases, leaving 10 bases between the germline ends. The CDR3 contains 13 residues. CDR3 in amino acids: CASSLTDRNGYTF. CDR3 DNA sequence: TGTGCCAGCAGTTTAACCGACAGAAATGGCTACACCTTC.

The genes are TRBV19 and TRBJ2-3; TRBD2 matches 7 bases. The germline V gene has CDR1 LNHDA and CDR2 SQIVND (reference sequence). The CDR3 has 15 residues. J was trimmed by 3 bases and V by 3 bases; bases with no gene match: 6. CDR3 nucleotide sequence: TGTGCCAGTAGTATCGCAGCGGGGTTAACAGATACGCAGTATTTT. As protein: CASSIAAGLTDTQYF. The variable domain in full, completed from reference TRBV19 and TRBJ2-3, reads DGGITQSPKYLFRKEGQNVTLSCEQNLNHDAMYWYRQDPGQGLRLIYYSQIVNDFQKGDIAEGYSVSREKKESFPLTVTSAQKNPTAFYLCASSIAAGLTDTQYFGPGTRLTVL.

By sample share, this clonotype is medium-sized (0.01 to 0.1%). The V gene is TRBV3-1, the J gene TRBJ1-1; D call uncertain. The CDR3 is made up of 14 amino acids. Trimming stripped 0 bases from V and 6 bases from J, with 11 bases between. Germline V gene lookup returns CDR1 LGHDT and CDR2 YNNKEL (reference sequence). The CDR3 DNA sequence: TGTGCCAGCAGCCAAGAGAGGCCATCCTCTGAAGCTTTCTTT. This sequence encodes CASSQERPSSEAFF.

By proportion, this clonotype is medium-sized (0.01 to 0.1%). The rearrangement uses TRBV6-6 and TRBJ1-1; D gene ambiguous. Germline CDR1 is MNHNY and CDR2 is SVGAGI (reference sequence). Trimming took off 7 bases at V and 4 bases at J, with 13 bases between the two ends. The CDR3 is made up of 13 amino acids. CDR3 sequence reads: CASTQSYSTEAFF. The CDR3 DNA is TGTGCCAGCACGCAATCATACAGCACTGAAGCTTTCTTT.

This clonotype appeared many times. The chain links TRBV7-9 to TRBJ2-1; 11 bases are a match to TRBD2. V trimming: 5 bases; J trimming: 3 bases; junction bases outside the gene matches: 9. Germline V gene lookup returns CDR1 SEHNR and CDR2 FQNEAQ (reference sequence). The CDR3 covers 17 residues. The CDR3 nucleotides are TGTGCCAGCAGCCCCTATAGCGGGGGGGCCGACTACAATGAGCAGTTCTTC. This codes for CASSPYSGGADYNEQFF.

By sample fraction, this clonotype is medium-sized. The chain joins TRBV9 to TRBJ2-3; 7 bases fit TRBD2. This CDR3 comprises 16 residues. CDR1 is SGDLS, CDR2 YYNGEE, per germline. The V gene end was trimmed by 4 bases and the J gene end by 4 bases; junction bases not matched to a gene: 12. This CDR3 reads CASSYGTIQFSDTQYF. The CDR3 coding sequence is TGTGCCAGCAGCTACGGGACTATCCAATTCTCAGATACGCAGTATTTT.